The text below deals with one T cell receptor (beta chain). The V gene lost 2 bases and the J gene lost 6 bases, with 3 bases spanning the gap. The germline V gene has CDR1 SNHLY and CDR2 FYNNEI. CDR3 length: 11 residues. These data belong to a study of OX40 agonist ivuxolimab in advanced cancers. Produced via immunoSEQ multiplex PCR; TCRdb's table is partial and in-frame only. The sample lists about 24,000 clones, 60% to 80% occurring once. The gene calls are TRBV2 and TRBJ2-3; the D is unclear. The source is an adult with an advanced solid tumor such as melanoma, head and neck, liver or kidney cancer. This specimen was CD4+ or CD8+ T cells sorted from blood, taken in a trial of the OX40 agonist ivuxolimab. DNA for the CDR3: TGTGCCAGCAGTGAAAGGGATACGCAGTATTTT. Protein sequence: CASSERDTQYF.